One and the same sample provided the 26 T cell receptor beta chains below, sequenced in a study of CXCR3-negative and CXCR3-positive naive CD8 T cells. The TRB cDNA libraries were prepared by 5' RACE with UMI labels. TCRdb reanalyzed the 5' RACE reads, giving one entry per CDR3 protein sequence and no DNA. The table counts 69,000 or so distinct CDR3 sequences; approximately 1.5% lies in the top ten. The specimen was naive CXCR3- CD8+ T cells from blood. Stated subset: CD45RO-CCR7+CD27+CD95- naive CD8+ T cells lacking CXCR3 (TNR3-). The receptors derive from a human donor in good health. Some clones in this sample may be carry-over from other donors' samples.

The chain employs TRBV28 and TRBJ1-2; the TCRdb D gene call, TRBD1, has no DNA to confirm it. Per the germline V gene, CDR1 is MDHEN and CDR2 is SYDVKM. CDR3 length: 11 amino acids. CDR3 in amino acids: CASSIRGGYTF.

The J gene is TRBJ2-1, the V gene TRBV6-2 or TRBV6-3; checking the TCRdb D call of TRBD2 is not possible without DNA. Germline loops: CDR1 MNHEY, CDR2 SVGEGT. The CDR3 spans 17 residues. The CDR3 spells CASSYSMRSGSTNEQFF.

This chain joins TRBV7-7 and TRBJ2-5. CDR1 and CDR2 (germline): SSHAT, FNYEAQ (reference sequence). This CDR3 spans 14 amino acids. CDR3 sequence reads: CASSSDLGWETQYF.

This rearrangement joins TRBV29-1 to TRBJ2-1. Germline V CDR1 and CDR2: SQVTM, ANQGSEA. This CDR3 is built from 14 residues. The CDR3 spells CSVETGRSYNEQFF.

This CDR3 reads CASSSTGFWETQYF. The genes are TRBV5-1 and TRBJ2-5; TCRdb gives TRBD1 as the D gene, but with no DNA this cannot be confirmed. Per germline, CDR1 SGHRS and CDR2 YFSETQ. The CDR3 covers 14 residues.

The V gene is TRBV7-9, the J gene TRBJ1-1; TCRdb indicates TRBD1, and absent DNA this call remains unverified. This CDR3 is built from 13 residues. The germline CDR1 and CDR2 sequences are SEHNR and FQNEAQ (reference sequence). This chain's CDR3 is CASSFLGQVRAFF.

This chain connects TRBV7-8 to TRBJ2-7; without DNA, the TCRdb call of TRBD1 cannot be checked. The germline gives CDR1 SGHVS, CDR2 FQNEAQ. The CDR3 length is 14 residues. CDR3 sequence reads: CASSLGAQDPEQYF.

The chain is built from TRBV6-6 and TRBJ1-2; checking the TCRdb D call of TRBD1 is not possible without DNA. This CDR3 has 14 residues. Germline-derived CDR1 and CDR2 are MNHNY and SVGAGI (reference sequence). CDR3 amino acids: CASSYVPSPYGYTF.

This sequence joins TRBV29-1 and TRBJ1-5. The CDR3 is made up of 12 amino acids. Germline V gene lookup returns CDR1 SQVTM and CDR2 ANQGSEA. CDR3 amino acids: CSVRASNQPQHF.

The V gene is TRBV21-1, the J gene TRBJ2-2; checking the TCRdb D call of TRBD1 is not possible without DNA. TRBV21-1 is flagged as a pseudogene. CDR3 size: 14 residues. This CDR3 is CGSTGGANTGELFF.

Here the CDR3 reads CSAIGDGTEAFF. This sequence joins TRBV20-1 and TRBJ1-1; the TRBD1 assignment by TCRdb is unverifiable without DNA. Germline V gene data show CDR1 as DFQATT and CDR2 as SNEGSKA (reference sequence). CDR3 length: 12 residues.

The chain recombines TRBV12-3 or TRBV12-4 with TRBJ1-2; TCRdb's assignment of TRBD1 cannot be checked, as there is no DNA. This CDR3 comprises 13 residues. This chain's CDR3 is CASNLQGTYGYTF.

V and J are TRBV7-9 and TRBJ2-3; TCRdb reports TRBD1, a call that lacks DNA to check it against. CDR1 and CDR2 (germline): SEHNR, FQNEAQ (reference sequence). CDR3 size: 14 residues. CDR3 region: CASSYGGLTDTQYF.

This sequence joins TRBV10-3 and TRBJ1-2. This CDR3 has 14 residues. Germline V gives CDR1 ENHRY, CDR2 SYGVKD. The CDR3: CAISEPDKSEGYTF.

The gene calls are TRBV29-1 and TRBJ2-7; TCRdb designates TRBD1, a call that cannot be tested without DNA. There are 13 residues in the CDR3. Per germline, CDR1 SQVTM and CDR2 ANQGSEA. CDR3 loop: CSVGGGSTYEQYF.

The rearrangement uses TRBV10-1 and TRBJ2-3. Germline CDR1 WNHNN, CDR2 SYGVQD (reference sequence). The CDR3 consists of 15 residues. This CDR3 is CASSEWGSREDTQYF.

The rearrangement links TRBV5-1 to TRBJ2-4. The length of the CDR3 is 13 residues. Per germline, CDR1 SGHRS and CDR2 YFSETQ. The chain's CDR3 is CASSLIAENIQYF.

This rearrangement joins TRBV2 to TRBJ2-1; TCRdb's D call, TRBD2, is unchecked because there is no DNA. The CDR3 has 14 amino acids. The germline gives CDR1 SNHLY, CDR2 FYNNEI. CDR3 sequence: CASSALFSANEQFF.

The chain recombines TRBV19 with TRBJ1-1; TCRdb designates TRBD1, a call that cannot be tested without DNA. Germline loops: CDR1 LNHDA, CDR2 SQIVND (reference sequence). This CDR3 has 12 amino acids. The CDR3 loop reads CASSWGHTEAFF.

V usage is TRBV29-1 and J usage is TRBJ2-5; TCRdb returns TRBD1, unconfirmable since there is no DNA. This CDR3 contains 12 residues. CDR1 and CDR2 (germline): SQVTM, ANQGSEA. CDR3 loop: CSVGSGPGTQYF.

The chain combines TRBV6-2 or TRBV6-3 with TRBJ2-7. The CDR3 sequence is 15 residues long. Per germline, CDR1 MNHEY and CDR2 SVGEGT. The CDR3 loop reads CASSSSDSWVYEQYF.

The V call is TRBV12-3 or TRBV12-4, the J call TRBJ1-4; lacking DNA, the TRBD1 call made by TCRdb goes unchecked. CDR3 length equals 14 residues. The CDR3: CASSTGGFFEKLFF.

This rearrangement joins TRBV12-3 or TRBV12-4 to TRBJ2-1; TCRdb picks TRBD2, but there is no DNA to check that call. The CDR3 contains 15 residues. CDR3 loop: CASTLSGRSYNEQFF.

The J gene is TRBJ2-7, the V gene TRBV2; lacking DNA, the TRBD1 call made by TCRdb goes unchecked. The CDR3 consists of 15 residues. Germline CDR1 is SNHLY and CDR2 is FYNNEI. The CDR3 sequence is CASIQNRGYVYEQYF.

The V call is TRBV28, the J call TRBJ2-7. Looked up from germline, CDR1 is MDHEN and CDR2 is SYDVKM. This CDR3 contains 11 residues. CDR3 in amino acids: CASRNNYEQYF.

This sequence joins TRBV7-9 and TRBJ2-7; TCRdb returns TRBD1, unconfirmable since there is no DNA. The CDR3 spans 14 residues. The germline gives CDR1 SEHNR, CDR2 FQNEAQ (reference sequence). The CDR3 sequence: CASGRDSRYFEQYF.